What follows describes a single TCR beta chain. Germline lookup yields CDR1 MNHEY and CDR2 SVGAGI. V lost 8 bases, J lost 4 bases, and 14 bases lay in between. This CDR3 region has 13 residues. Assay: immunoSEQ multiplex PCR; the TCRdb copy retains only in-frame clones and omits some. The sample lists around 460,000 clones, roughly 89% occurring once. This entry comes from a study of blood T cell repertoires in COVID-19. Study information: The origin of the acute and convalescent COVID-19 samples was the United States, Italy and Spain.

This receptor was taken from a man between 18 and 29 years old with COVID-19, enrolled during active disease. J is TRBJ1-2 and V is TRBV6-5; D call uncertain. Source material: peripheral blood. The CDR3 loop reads CASSPTLGYGYTF. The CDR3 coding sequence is TGTGCCAGCTCCCCGACTCTAGGCTATGGCTACACCTTC.